The clone carrying this T cell receptor (beta chain) was observed a handful of times. These data come from a study of blood T cell repertoires in COVID-19. Overall study: Spain, Italy and the United States supplied samples that represented acute and convalescent COVID-19. Sources were T cells, B-cell-depleted T cells, or PBMCs; the material itself was cDNA or gDNA.

Original handling: The authors estimated nucleated cell counts from reference gene primer amplification. The protocol was immunoSEQ multiplex PCR, while the TCRdb copy is restricted to in-frame clones and leaves out a portion. For V, J and clone size, that table is used; D and trimming come from the DNA. The repertoire holds over 110,000 clones, approximately 89% seen once, with 28% in the top ten. The ends lost 6 bases at V and 4 bases at J; junction bases unmatched: 6. Germline CDR1 reads LNHDA; CDR2 reads SQIVND (reference sequence). The CDR3 is 16 residues long. Sequencing was performed on peripheral blood. The sequence was collected from a human donor in a cohort sampled during active COVID-19. The J gene is TRBJ1-6, the V gene TRBV19; 10 nucleotides line up with TRBD1. As DNA, the CDR3 is TGTGCCAGTAGGGACCAGGACAGGGGGTATAATTCACCCCTCCACTTT. Translating it yields CASRDQDRGYNSPLHF.